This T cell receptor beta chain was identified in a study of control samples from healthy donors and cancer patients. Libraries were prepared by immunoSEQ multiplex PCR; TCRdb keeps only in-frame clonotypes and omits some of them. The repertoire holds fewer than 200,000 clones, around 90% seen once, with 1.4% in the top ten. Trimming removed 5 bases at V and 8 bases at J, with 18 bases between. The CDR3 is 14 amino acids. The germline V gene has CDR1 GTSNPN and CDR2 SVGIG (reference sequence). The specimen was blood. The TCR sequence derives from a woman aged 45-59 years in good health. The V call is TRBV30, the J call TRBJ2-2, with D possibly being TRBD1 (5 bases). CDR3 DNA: TGTGCCTGGCCATTCGACAAGGGGTCGGGGGAGCTGTTTTTT. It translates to CAWPFDKGSGELFF.